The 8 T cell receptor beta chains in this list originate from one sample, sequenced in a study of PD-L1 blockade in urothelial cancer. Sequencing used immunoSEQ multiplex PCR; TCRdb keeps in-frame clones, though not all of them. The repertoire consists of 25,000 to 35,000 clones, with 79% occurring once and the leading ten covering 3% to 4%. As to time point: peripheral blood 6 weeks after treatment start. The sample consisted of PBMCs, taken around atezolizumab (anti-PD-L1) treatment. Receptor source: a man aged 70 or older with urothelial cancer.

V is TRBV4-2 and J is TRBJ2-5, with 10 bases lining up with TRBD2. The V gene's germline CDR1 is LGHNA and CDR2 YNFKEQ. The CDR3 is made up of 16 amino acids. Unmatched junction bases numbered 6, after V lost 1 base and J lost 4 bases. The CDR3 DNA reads TGTGCCAGCAGCCAAGCTAGCGGGAGCATAATAGAGACCCAGTACTTC. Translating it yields CASSQASGSIIETQYF.

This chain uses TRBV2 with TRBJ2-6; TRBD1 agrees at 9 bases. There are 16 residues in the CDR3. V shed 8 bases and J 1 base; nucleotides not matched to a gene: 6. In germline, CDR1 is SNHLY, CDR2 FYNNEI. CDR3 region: CASGQGWASGANVLTF. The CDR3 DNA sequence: TGTGCCAGCGGACAGGGGTGGGCTTCTGGGGCCAACGTCCTGACTTTC.

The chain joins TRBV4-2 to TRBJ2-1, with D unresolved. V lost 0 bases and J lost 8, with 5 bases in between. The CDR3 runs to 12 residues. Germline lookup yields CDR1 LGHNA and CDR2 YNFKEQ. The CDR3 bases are TGTGCCAGCAGCCAAGATGAGCATGAGCAGTTCTTC. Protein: CASSQDEHEQFF.

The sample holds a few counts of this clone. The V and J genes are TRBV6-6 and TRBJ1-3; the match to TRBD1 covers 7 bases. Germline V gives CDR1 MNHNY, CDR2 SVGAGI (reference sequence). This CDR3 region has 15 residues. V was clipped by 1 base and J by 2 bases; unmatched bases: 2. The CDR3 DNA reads TGTGCCAGCAGTTACTTGCAGGGGGCTGGAAACACCATATATTTT. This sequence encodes CASSYLQGAGNTIYF.

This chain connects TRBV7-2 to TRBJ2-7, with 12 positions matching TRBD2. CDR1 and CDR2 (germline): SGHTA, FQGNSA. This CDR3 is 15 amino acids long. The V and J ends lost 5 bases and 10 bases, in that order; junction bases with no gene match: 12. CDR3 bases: TGTGCCAGCAGCGAACACCTCCTAGCGGGGGGGCGCCAGTACTTC. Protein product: CASSEHLLAGGRQYF.

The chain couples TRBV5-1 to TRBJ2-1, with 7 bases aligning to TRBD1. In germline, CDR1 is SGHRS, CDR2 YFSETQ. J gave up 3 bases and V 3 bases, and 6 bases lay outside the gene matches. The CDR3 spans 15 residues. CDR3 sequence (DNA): TGCGCCAGCAGCTCGGGGACAGCGATCTACAATGAGCAGTTCTTC. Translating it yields CASSSGTAIYNEQFF.

CDR3 in amino acids: CATSSRVGETQYF. The DNA for the CDR3 is TGTGCCACCAGCAGCAGGGTCGGAGAGACCCAGTACTTC. The genes are TRBV15 and TRBJ2-5, with TRBD1 as a possible D gene (5 bases). Germline CDR1 and CDR2: LNHNV and YYDKDF (reference sequence). The CDR3 length is 13 residues. The V end lost 3 bases, the J end lost 4 bases, and 9 bases lay between the germline ends.

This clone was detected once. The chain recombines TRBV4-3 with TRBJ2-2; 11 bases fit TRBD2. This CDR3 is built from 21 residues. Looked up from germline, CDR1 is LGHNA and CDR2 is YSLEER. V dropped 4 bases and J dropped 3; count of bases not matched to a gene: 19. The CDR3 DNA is TGCGCCAGCAGCCGTCACTTCAAGGTACCTAGCGGGAGGAGGGACACCGGGGAGCTGTTTTTT. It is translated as CASSRHFKVPSGRRDTGELFF.